Given below is one TCR beta chain in context. Its antigen is currently unknown. The data stem from a study of T cell repertoires in cytomegalovirus infection. Overall study context: CMV epitopes used comprised recently identified HLA-C-restricted ones and well-studied HLA-B-restricted ones. A matching HLA type, together with CMV infection, was signaled by public TCR beta signatures.

V lost 0 bases to trimming and J lost 3 bases; unmatched junction nucleotides: 4. Germline V gene sequence: CDR1 SGDLS, CDR2 YYNGEE. This CDR3 region has 18 residues. Whole-study results and caveats: CMV-specific TCR beta clonotypes restricted by HLA-C were the ones dominating the ex vivo response.

In TCRdb, the reads were re-called with MiXCR into one record per CDR3 protein. The profile covers some 940,000 distinct CDR3 sequences, with roughly 30% appearing a single time and roughly 13% taken by the ten largest. The sample was cultured CD8+ T cells from PBMCs, taken from culture after CMV antigen stimulation. The chain joins TRBV9 to TRBJ2-3, with TRBD2 identical over 16 bases. This clonotype originated in a human donor in good health (CMV status not recorded). Some clones in this sample may be carry-over from other donors' samples. DNA of the CDR3: TGTGCCAGCAGCGTAGCGGGACTAGCGGGGGGGCGAACAGATACGCAGTATTTT. It encodes CASSVAGLAGGRTDTQYF.